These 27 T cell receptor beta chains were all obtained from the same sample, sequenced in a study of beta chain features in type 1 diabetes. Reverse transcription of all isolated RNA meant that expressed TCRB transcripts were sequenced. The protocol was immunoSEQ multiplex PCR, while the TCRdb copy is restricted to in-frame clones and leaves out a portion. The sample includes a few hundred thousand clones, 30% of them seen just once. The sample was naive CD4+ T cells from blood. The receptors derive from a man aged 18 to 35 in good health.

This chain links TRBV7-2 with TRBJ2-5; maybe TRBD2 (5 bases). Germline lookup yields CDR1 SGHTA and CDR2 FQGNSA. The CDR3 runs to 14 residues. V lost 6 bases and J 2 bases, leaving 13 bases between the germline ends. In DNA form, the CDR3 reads TGTGCCAGCAGTCGATCCAGCGGACAAGAGACCCAGTACTTC. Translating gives CASSRSSGQETQYF.

The CDR3 loop reads CASSHGTGGGYEQYF. As DNA, the CDR3 is TGTGCCAGCAGCCACGGGACAGGGGGAGGGTACGAGCAGTACTTC. The rearrangement uses TRBV7-7 and TRBJ2-7; 11 nucleotides match TRBD1. V lost 5 bases to trimming and J lost 4 bases; unmatched junction nucleotides: 7. The CDR3 is made up of 15 amino acids. Germline CDR1 SSHAT, CDR2 FNYEAQ (reference sequence).

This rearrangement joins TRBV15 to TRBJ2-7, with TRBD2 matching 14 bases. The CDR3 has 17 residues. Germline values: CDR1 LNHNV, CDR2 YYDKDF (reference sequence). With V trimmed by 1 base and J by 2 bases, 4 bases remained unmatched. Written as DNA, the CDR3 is TGTGCCACCAGCAGAGGACGACTAGCGGGAGGGCCCTACGAGCAGTACTTC. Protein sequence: CATSRGRLAGGPYEQYF.

The CDR3: CASSLASQGGTQYF. CDR3 in DNA: TGTGCCAGCAGTCTAGCGAGCCAAGGGGGGACCCAGTACTTC. The chain carries TRBV7-8 and TRBJ2-5, with D perhaps matching TRBD1 or TRBD2 (6 bases each). This CDR3 comprises 14 residues. Germline V gene data show CDR1 as SGHVS and CDR2 as FQNEAQ. Trimming shortened V by 6 bases and J by 7 bases, and 18 bases separated the two germline ends.

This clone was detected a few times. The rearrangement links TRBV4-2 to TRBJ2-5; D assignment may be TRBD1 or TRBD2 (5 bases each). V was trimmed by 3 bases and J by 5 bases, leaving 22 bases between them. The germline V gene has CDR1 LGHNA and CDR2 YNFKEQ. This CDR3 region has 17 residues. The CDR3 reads CASSHPQGGSEGETQYF. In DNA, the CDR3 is TGTGCCAGCAGCCACCCTCAGGGCGGTAGCGAGGGGGAGACCCAGTACTTC.

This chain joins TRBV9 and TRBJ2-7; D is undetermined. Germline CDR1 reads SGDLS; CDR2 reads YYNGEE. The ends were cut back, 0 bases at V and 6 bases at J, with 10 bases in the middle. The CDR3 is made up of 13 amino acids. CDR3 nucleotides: TGTGCCAGCAGCGTAGTGCCCCTCGGCGAGCAGTACTTC. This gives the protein CASSVVPLGEQYF.

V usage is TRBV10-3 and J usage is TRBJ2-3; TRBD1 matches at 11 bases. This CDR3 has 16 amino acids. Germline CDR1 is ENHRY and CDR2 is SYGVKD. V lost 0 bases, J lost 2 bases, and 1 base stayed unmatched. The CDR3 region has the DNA TGTGCCATCAGTGAGTCCGGACAGGGGGCCACAGATACGCAGTATTTT. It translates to CAISESGQGATDTQYF.

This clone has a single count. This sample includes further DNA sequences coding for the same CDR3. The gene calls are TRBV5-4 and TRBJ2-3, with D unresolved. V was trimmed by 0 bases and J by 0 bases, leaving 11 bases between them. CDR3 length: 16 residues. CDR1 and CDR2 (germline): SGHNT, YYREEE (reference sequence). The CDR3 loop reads CASSLAGGASTDTQYF. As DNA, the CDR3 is TGTGCCAGCAGCTTGGCCGGCGGAGCTAGCACAGATACGCAGTATTTT.

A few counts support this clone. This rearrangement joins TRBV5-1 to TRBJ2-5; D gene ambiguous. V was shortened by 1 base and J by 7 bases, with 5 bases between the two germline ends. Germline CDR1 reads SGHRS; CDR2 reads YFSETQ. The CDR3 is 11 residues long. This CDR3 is CASSLSGTQYF. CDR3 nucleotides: TGCGCCAGCAGCTTGAGTGGGACCCAGTACTTC. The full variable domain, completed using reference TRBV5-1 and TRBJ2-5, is KAGVTQTPRYLIKTRGQQVTLSCSPISGHRSVSWYQQTPGQGLQFLFEYFSETQRNKGNFPGRFSGRQFSNSRSEMNVSTLELGDSALYLCASSLSGTQYFGPGTRLLVL.

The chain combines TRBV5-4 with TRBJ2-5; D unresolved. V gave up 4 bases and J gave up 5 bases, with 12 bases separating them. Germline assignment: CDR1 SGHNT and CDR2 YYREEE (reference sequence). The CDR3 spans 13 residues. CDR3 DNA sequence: TGTGCCAGCAGCCTCAGGAGTTGGGAGACCCAGTACTTC. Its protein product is CASSLRSWETQYF.

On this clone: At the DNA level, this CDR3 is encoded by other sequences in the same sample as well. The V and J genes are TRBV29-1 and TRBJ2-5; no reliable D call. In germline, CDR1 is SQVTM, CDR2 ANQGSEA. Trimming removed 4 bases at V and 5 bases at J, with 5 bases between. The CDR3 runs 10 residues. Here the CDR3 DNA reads TGCAGCGTTGCTTGGGAGACCCAGTACTTC. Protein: CSVAWETQYF.

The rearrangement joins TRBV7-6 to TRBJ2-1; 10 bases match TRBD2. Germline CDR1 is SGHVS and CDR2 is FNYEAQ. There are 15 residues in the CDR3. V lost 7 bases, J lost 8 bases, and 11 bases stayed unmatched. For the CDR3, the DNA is TGTGCCAGCACCCCTGGGGCTAGCGGGAGAGATGAGCAGTTCTTC. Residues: CASTPGASGRDEQFF.

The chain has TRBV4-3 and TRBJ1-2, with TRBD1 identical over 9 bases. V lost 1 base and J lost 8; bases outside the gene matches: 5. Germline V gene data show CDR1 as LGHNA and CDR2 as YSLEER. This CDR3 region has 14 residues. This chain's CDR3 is CASSQGQGVGGYTF. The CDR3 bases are TGCGCCAGCAGCCAAGGACAGGGGGTTGGCGGCTACACCTTC.

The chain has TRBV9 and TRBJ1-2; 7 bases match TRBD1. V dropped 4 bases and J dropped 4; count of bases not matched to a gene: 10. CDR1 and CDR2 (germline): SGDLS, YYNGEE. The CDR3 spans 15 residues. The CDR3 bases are TGTGCCAGCAGCAGATTCGGACAGGCCGTCTATGGCTACACCTTC. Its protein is CASSRFGQAVYGYTF.

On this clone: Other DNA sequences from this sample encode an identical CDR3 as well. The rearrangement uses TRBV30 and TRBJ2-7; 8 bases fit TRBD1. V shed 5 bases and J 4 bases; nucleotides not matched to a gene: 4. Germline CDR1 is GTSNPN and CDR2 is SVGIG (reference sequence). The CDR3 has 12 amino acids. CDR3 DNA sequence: TGTGCCTGGTCTGGGACAGGATACGAGCAGTACTTC. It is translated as CAWSGTGYEQYF.

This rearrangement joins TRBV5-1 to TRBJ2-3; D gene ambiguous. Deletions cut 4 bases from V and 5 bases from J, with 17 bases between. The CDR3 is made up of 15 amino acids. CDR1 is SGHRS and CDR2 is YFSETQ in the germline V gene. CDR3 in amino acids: CASSPATGWGDTQYF. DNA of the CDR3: TGCGCCAGCAGCCCTGCTACTGGATGGGGAGATACGCAGTATTTT. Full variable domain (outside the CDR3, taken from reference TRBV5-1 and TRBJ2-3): KAGVTQTPRYLIKTRGQQVTLSCSPISGHRSVSWYQQTPGQGLQFLFEYFSETQRNKGNFPGRFSGRQFSNSRSEMNVSTLELGDSALYLCASSPATGWGDTQYFGPGTRLTVL.

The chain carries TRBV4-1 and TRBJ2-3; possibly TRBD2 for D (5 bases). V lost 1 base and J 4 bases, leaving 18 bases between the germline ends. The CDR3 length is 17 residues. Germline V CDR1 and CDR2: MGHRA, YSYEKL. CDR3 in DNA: TGCGCCAGCAGCCAAGGAGGACTTTACCTCTCCGCAGATACGCAGTATTTT. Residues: CASSQGGLYLSADTQYF.

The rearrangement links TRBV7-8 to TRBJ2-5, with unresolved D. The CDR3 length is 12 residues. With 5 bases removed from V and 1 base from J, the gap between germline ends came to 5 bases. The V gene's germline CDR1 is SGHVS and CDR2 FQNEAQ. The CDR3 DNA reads TGTGCCAGCAGCCGGATCCAAGAGACCCAGTACTTC. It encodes CASSRIQETQYF.

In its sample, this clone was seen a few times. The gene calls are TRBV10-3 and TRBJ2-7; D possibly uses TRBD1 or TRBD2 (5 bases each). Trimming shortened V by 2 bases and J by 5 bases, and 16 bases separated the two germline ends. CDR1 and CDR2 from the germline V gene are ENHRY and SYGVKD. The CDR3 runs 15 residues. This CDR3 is CAISEAGAVFNEQYF. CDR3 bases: TGTGCCATCAGTGAGGCCGGGGCGGTATTCAACGAGCAGTACTTC.

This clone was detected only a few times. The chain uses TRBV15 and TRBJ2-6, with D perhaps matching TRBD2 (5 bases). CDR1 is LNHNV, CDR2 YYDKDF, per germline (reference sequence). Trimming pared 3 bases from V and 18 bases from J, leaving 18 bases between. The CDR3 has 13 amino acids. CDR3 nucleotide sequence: TGTGCCACCAGCAGTAGAGGGCAGGCCGGGTCGACTTTC. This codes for CATSSRGQAGSTF.

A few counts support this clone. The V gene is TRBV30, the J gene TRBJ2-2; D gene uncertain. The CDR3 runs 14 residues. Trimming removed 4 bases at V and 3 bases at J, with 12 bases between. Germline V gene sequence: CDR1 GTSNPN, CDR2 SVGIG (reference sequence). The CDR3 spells CAWNSEKDTGELFF. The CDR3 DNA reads TGTGCCTGGAACTCGGAGAAAGACACCGGGGAGCTGTTTTTT.

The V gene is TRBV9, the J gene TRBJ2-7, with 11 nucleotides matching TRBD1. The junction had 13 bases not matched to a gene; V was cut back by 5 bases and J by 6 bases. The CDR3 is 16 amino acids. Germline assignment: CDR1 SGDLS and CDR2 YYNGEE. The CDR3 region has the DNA TGTGCCAGCAGTGCCAGGACAGGGGGCGCAGATCGCGAGCAGTACTTC. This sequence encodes CASSARTGGADREQYF.

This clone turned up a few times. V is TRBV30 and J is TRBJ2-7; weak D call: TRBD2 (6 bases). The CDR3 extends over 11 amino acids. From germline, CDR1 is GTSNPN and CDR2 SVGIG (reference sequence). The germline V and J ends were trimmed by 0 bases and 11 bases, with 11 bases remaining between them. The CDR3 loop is CAWSVGGNEYF. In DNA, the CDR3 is TGTGCCTGGAGTGTAGGCGGGAATGAGTACTTC.

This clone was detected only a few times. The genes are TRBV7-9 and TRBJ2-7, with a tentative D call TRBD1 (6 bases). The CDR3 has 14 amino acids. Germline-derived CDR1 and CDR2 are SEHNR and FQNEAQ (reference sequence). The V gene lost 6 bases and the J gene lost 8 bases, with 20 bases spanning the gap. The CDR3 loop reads CASRPGGGASQQYF. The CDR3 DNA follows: TGTGCCAGCAGGCCTGGGGGCGGCGCGAGTCAGCAGTACTTC. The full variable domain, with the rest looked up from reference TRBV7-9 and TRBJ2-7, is DTGVSQNPRHKITKRGQNVTFRCDPISEHNRLYWYRQTLGQGPEFLTYFQNEAQLEKSRLLSDRFSAERPKGSFSTLEIQRTEQGDSAMYLCASRPGGGASQQYFGPGTRLTVT.

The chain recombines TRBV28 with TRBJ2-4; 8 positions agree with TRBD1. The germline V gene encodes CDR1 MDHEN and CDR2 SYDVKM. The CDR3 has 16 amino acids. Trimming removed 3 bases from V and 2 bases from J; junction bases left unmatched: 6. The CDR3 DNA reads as TGTGCCAGCAGTTTTGCGGACAGGGTGACCAAAAACATTCAGTACTTC. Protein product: CASSFADRVTKNIQYF. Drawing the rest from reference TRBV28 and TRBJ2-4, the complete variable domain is DVKVTQSSRYLVKRTGEKVFLECVQDMDHENMFWYRQDPGLGLRLIYFSYDVKMKEKGDIPEGYSVSREKKERFSLILESASTNQTSMYLCASSFADRVTKNIQYFGAGTRLSVL.

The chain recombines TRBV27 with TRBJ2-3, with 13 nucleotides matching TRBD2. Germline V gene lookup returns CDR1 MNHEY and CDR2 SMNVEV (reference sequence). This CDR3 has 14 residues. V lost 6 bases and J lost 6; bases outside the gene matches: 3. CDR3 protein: CASSGLAGVDTQYF. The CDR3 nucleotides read TGTGCCAGCAGCGGACTAGCGGGAGTCGATACGCAGTATTTT.

The CDR3 loop is CASSVRQSYNEQFF. The CDR3 DNA is TGTGCCAGCAGCGTTCGACAGTCCTACAATGAGCAGTTCTTC. The chain recombines TRBV9 with TRBJ2-1; D is perhaps TRBD1 (5 bases). Trimming stripped 2 bases from V and 1 base from J, with 7 bases between. The CDR3 length is 14 residues. Germline values: CDR1 SGDLS, CDR2 YYNGEE.